These 26 T cell receptor beta chains were sequenced from one sample in a study of post-analysis software for immune sequencing data. Study observations and caveats: About five TRBV segments (TRBV5-6, TRBV5-1 and TRBV20-1 among them) occurred more frequently in patients than in controls.

No cognate antigen is known for these TCRs. Unique molecular identifiers were present in the TCR beta cDNA libraries. TCRdb called the PCR reads again in MiXCR, with one record for every CDR3 protein. Among about 200,000 distinct CDR3 sequences listed, approximately 29% were seen once. The sample comprised blood. Source of these receptors: a girl under 18 with multiple sclerosis.

V gene TRBV2 combines with J gene TRBJ2-1, with 11 bases lining up with TRBD2. Trimming at V came to 6 bases and at J to 15 bases, leaving 13 bases not matched to a gene. The CDR3 totals 14 residues. The V gene's germline CDR1 is SNHLY and CDR2 FYNNEI. CDR3 sequence (DNA): TGTGCCAGCAGGACGGGACTAGCGGAGGGTTTTGGGTTCTTC. It is translated as CASRTGLAEGFGFF.

On this clonotype itself: Given a much more abundant clone one base away, this may be a read error. No conserved phenylalanine or tryptophan is present at the end of the CDR3, so a read error is the likely explanation. The chain joins TRBV29-1 to TRBJ2-1, with 9 bases aligning to TRBD1. This CDR3 is 15 amino acids long. Trimming took 0 bases from V and 6 from J; bases not matched to a gene: 6. Per the germline V gene, CDR1 is SQVTM and CDR2 is ANQGSEA. The CDR3 region is CSVEDRGQGFNEQFV. The CDR3, as DNA: TGCAGCGTTGAAGATCGGGGACAGGGCTTCAATGAGCAGTTCGTC.

This chain joins TRBV7-9 and TRBJ1-1; weak D call: TRBD1 (6 bases). CDR1 is SEHNR and CDR2 is FQNEAQ in the germline V gene (reference sequence). This CDR3 is 14 amino acids long. Trimming removed 2 bases from V and 2 bases from J, with 9 bases in between. The CDR3 region is CASSLTGINTEAFF. The CDR3 DNA sequence: TGTGCCAGCAGCTTAACAGGGATTAACACTGAAGCTTTCTTT.

In this sample, this clonotype turned up many times. The chain couples TRBV20-1 to TRBJ2-7; 8 positions agree with TRBD2. This CDR3 contains 17 residues. J was trimmed by 1 base and V by 0 bases; bases with no gene match: 11. Germline CDR1 and CDR2: DFQATT and SNEGSKA (reference sequence). The CDR3 nucleotides are TGCAGTGCTAGAGATGCTAATACCGCGGGAGGATCCTACGAGCAGTACTTC. As protein: CSARDANTAGGSYEQYF.

This clonotype was counted many times. This chain joins TRBV6-2 or TRBV6-3 and TRBJ2-1; 7 bases are a match to TRBD2. The trim removed 5 bases at V and 10 bases at J, leaving 2 bases unmatched. The CDR3 runs to 11 residues. CDR1 and CDR2 from the germline V gene are MNHEY and SVGEGT. The CDR3 reads CASSRSGEQFF. The CDR3 DNA is TGTGCCAGCAGTCGTAGCGGGGAGCAGTTCTTC.

Details on this clonotype: Possible read error: a much larger clone is one base away. This rearrangement joins TRBV28 to TRBJ2-5, with TRBD1 matching 11 bases. The ends lost 5 bases at V and 11 bases at J; junction bases unmatched: 13. CDR3 length: 15 amino acids. Germline CDR1 reads MDHEN; CDR2 reads SYDVKM. The chain's CDR3 is CASSPGDRGTGKQYF. In DNA form, the CDR3 reads TGTGCCAGCAGTCCCGGGGACAGGGGGACAGGCAAGCAGTACTTC.

This clonotype was counted a few times. The CDR3 is CASSPGQNVNQPQHF. CDR3 nucleotide sequence: TGTGCCAGCAGTCCAGGGCAGAACGTCAATCAGCCCCAGCATTTT. The chain employs TRBV25-1 and TRBJ1-5; tentatively, D is TRBD1 (5 bases). Trimming cost V 5 bases and J 3 bases, with 14 bases left between them. The CDR3 is 15 residues long. Germline CDR1 reads MGHDK; CDR2 reads SYGVNS.

This clonotype was seen repeatedly, ten times or more. The rearrangement uses TRBV7-9 and TRBJ2-1; TRBD2 agrees at 10 bases. Per germline, CDR1 SEHNR and CDR2 FQNEAQ (reference sequence). The CDR3 totals 17 residues. The J segment lost 3 bases and the V segment lost 4 bases, leaving 9 bases of the junction unmatched. Written as DNA, the CDR3 is TGTGCCAGCAGCTCACTACCTAGCGGGAGAAACTACAATGAGCAGTTCTTC. Its translation: CASSSLPSGRNYNEQFF. Complete variable domain (other parts from reference TRBV7-9 and TRBJ2-1): DTGVSQNPRHKITKRGQNVTFRCDPISEHNRLYWYRQTLGQGPEFLTYFQNEAQLEKSRLLSDRFSAERPKGSFSTLEIQRTEQGDSAMYLCASSSLPSGRNYNEQFFGPGTRLTVL.

This clonotype was recorded many times. V gene TRBV7-9 combines with J gene TRBJ2-7; D unclear. This CDR3 comprises 12 residues. Per germline, CDR1 SEHNR and CDR2 FQNEAQ (reference sequence). Trimming took off 5 bases at V and 2 bases at J, with 7 bases between the two ends. For the CDR3, the DNA is TGTGCCAGCAGCGGCGGACCCTACGAGCAGTACTTC. Amino acids: CASSGGPYEQYF.

Turning to this clonotype: A much larger clonotype is one base distant, so this may be a read error. J is TRBJ2-3 and V is TRBV9, with 11 bases fitting TRBD1. The CDR3 has 16 residues. The V segment lost 5 bases and the J segment 6 bases; nucleotides outside the gene matches: 11. CDR1 and CDR2 from the germline V gene are SGDLS and YYNGEE. The CDR3 DNA sequence: TGTGCCAGCAGGTCCCGGACAGGGGGCCTCTCGGATACGCAGTATTTT. Translating gives CASRSRTGGLSDTQYF.

V usage is TRBV5-1 and J usage is TRBJ2-5, with 10 bases aligning to TRBD1. The end of the DNA fits TRBJ2-7 better, so the J call may be wrong. CDR3 length: 15 amino acids. Germline V gene lookup returns CDR1 SGHRS and CDR2 YFSETQ. CDR3 amino acids: CASRIGQGGTYEQYF. The CDR3 DNA follows: TGCGCCAGCAGAATAGGACAGGGGGGGACCTACGAGCAGTACTTC.

V and J are TRBV29-1 and TRBJ1-1; tentatively, D is TRBD1 (6 bases). The CDR3 has 10 amino acids. The germline V gene encodes CDR1 SQVTM and CDR2 ANQGSEA. The CDR3 is CGGQNTEAFF. CDR3 coding DNA: TGCGGGGGACAGAACACTGAAGCTTTCTTT.

This clonotype was seen ten or more times. The chain combines TRBV29-1 with TRBJ2-7, with 7 bases that match TRBD2. V lost 4 bases and J lost 7; bases outside the gene matches: 16. Germline assignment: CDR1 SQVTM and CDR2 ANQGSEA. The CDR3 consists of 15 residues. The CDR3, as DNA: TGCAGCGTTGTCCCAACTAGCGCTCCTGAGGGGGAGCAGTACTTC. This codes for CSVVPTSAPEGEQYF.

The rearrangement uses TRBV7-2 and TRBJ2-7; a possible D gene is TRBD2 (5 bases). The J call is uncertain, as TRBJ2-4 better fits the DNA end. This CDR3 contains 14 residues. CDR1 and CDR2 from the germline V gene are SGHTA and FQGNSA. The CDR3, as DNA: TGTGCCAGCAAGGAGGAACCACAGTCCGGCATTCAGTACTTC. Its protein is CASKEEPQSGIQYF.

V usage is TRBV14 and J usage is TRBJ1-5; D gene ambiguous. Germline V gene data show CDR1 as SGHDN and CDR2 as FVKESK. CDR3 length: 17 amino acids. Deletions cut 0 bases from V and 5 bases from J, with 17 bases between. The CDR3 sequence is CASSQDLLRGRHQPQHF. The CDR3 DNA reads as TGTGCCAGCAGCCAAGACCTCCTGAGAGGGAGGCATCAGCCCCAGCATTTT.

This clonotype occurred many times. The chain is built from TRBV28 and TRBJ2-7; 11 bases are shared with TRBD2. This CDR3 spans 16 amino acids. CDR1 MDHEN and CDR2 SYDVKM come from the germline V gene. After removal of 7 bases from V and 3 bases from J, the junction contained 11 bases not matched to a gene. In DNA form, the CDR3 reads TGTGCCAGCACCGGGACTAGCGGAACGTATCACTACGAGCAGTACTTC. As protein: CASTGTSGTYHYEQYF. Full variable domain (outside the CDR3, taken from reference TRBV28 and TRBJ2-7): DVKVTQSSRYLVKRTGEKVFLECVQDMDHENMFWYRQDPGLGLRLIYFSYDVKMKEKGDIPEGYSVSREKKERFSLILESASTNQTSMYLCASTGTSGTYHYEQYFGPGTRLTVT.

The chain recombines TRBV13 with TRBJ2-1; TRBD2 aligns across 11 bases. The V segment lost 5 bases and the J segment 9 bases; nucleotides outside the gene matches: 12. This CDR3 has 16 residues. Germline CDR1 is PRHDT and CDR2 is FYEKMQ (reference sequence). The CDR3 reads CASSRSGRLAGGEQFF. In DNA, the CDR3 is TGTGCCAGCAGCCGCTCCGGTCGCCTAGCGGGAGGTGAGCAGTTCTTC. Together with reference TRBV13 and TRBJ2-1, the CDR3 gives the full variable domain: AAGVIQSPRHLIKEKRETATLKCYPIPRHDTVYWYQQGPGQDPQFLISFYEKMQSDKGSIPDRFSAQQFSDYHSELNMSSLELGDSALYFCASSRSGRLAGGEQFFGPGTRLTVL.

The chain couples TRBV6-5 to TRBJ2-1; 10 bases are shared with TRBD2. CDR3 length: 15 residues. Germline CDR1 reads MNHEY; CDR2 reads SVGAGI. Trimming at V came to 0 bases and at J to 6 bases, leaving 2 bases not matched to a gene. As DNA, the CDR3 is TGTGCCAGCAGTTACTCAAGCGGGGGGGGCAATGAGCAGTTCTTC. It codes for CASSYSSGGGNEQFF.

This clonotype has just a few counts. The chain recombines TRBV14 with TRBJ1-2; tentative D call: TRBD1 (5 bases). Germline CDR1 reads SGHDN; CDR2 reads FVKESK. This CDR3 has 17 residues. V lost 1 base, J lost 3 bases, and 18 bases lay in between. The CDR3, as DNA: TGTGCCAGCAGCCAAGTACGAATGGGGGGTTTCGACTATGGCTACACCTTC. Encoded protein: CASSQVRMGGFDYGYTF. The full variable domain, completed using reference TRBV14 and TRBJ1-2, is EAGVTQFPSHSVIEKGQTVTLRCDPISGHDNLYWYRRVMGKEIKFLLHFVKESKQDESGMPNNRFLAERTGGTYSTLKVQPAELEDSGVYFCASSQVRMGGFDYGYTFGSGTRLTVV.

The chain couples TRBV10-3 to TRBJ2-3; D not certain. V was trimmed by 6 bases and J by 2 bases, leaving 6 bases between them. The CDR3 is 12 residues long. The V gene's germline CDR1 is ENHRY and CDR2 SYGVKD. This CDR3 is CAISRNTDTQYF. In DNA form, the CDR3 reads TGTGCCATCAGCCGAAACACAGATACGCAGTATTTT.

The chain combines TRBV11-1 with TRBJ2-2; the D gene could be TRBD1 or TRBD2 (7 bases each). This CDR3 contains 17 residues. Trimming removed 4 bases from V and 2 bases from J, with 17 bases in between. CDR1 is SGHAT, CDR2 FQDESV, per germline (reference sequence). The CDR3 bases are TGTGCCAGCAGCTCCCTGGGGAGGGGGCATAACACCGGGGAGCTGTTTTTT. The encoded protein is CASSSLGRGHNTGELFF.

This clonotype has more than one count but fewer than ten. The rearrangement joins TRBV3-1 to TRBJ2-5, with 10 bases identical to TRBD1. The V segment lost 3 bases and the J segment 5 bases; nucleotides outside the gene matches: 3. Germline V lookup: CDR1 LGHDT, CDR2 YNNKEL (reference sequence). The CDR3 is 14 amino acids. CDR3 region: CASSQGQGFETQYF. The CDR3 DNA follows: TGTGCCAGCAGCCAGGGACAGGGGTTTGAGACCCAGTACTTC.

Points on this clonotype: Just one base apart from a much larger clone, this may be a read error. The CDR3 spells CATSRGPSSYEQYF. The DNA for the CDR3 is TGTGCCACCAGCAGAGGCCCTTCCTCCTACGAGCAGTACTTC. V and J are TRBV15 and TRBJ2-7; D gene unclear. Between the trimmed V and J ends, which lost 1 base and 0 bases, there was a span of 7 bases. The germline gives CDR1 LNHNV, CDR2 YYDKDF (reference sequence). CDR3 length equals 14 residues. The full variable domain, completed using reference TRBV15 and TRBJ2-7, is DAMVIQNPRYQVTQFGKPVTLSCSQTLNHNVMYWYQQKSSQAPKLLFHYYDKDFNNEADTPDNFQSRRPNTSFCFLDIRSPGLGDTAMYLCATSRGPSSYEQYFGPGTRLTVT.

This clonotype turned up a few times. The gene calls are TRBV7-8 and TRBJ2-5; no firm D call. The CDR3 totals 12 residues. Per germline, CDR1 SGHVS and CDR2 FQNEAQ. The V end lost 3 bases, the J end lost 5 bases, and 7 bases lay between the germline ends. This chain's CDR3 is CASSFQRETQYF. CDR3 nucleotide sequence: TGTGCCAGCAGCTTTCAAAGGGAGACCCAGTACTTC.

This chain connects TRBV5-6 to TRBJ2-1; possible D gene TRBD1, 5 bases. The CDR3 runs to 11 residues. CDR1 and CDR2 (germline): SGHDT, YYEEEE. With 7 bases removed from V and 7 bases from J, the gap between germline ends came to 9 bases. The DNA for the CDR3 is TGTGCCAGCGCCCAGGGTAATGAGCAGTTCTTC. Translation gives CASAQGNEQFF.

The chain links TRBV19 to TRBJ2-2, with unresolved D. CDR1 is LNHDA and CDR2 is SQIVND in the germline V gene (reference sequence). CDR3 length equals 14 residues. V lost 6 bases, J lost 2 bases, and 10 bases lay in between. The CDR3 protein is CASRLPANTGELFF. The CDR3, as DNA: TGTGCCAGTAGGTTACCAGCCAACACCGGGGAGCTGTTTTTT.